This T cell receptor (beta chain) comes out of a study of cytomegalovirus exposure and HLA in healthy donors. This CDR3 is 17 amino acids long. Germline V lookup: CDR1 SGHTA, CDR2 FQGNSA. V lost 1 base, J lost 4 bases, and 4 bases stayed unmatched. PCR used 60 Vbeta primers and 13 Jbeta primers. Data came from immunoSEQ multiplex PCR; TCRdb stores just in-frame clones and leaves some out. This sample yields 180,000 or so clones, of which roughly 80% are seen a single time; about 1.5% belongs to the top ten. This clonotype was sampled from a man in his forties or fifties in good health and CMV-seronegative. The source material was PBMCs. The chain joins TRBV7-2 to TRBJ2-3; TRBD2 matches at 14 bases. The CDR3 bases are TGTGCCAGCAGCTTAGTGGGGACTAGCGGGAGTGCAGATACGCAGTATTTT. Translation: CASSLVGTSGSADTQYF.